Shown below are 29 T cell receptor beta chains from a single sample sequenced in a study of control samples from healthy donors and cancer patients. Here immunoSEQ multiplex PCR was the method, and the copy in TCRdb shows in-frame clones only, minus some. The sample records 150,000 to 200,000 clones, 94% being singletons. The sequenced material came from blood. These receptor sequences come from a woman under 30 in good health.

The genes are TRBV5-6 and TRBJ1-1; tentative D call: TRBD1 (5 bases). The CDR3 is 16 residues long. Germline loops: CDR1 SGHDT, CDR2 YYEEEE. Trimming pared 4 bases from V and 4 bases from J, leaving 20 bases between. CDR3 protein: CASSPYRTAELTEAFF. In DNA form, the CDR3 reads TGTGCCAGCAGCCCTTACAGGACGGCCGAACTCACTGAAGCTTTCTTT.

The chain couples TRBV5-4 to TRBJ2-1; D is undetermined. V dropped 0 bases and J dropped 0 bases, with 4 bases sitting between them. Per the germline V gene, CDR1 is SGHNT and CDR2 is YYREEE (reference sequence). The CDR3 covers 14 residues. In DNA, the CDR3 is TGTGCCAGCAGCTTGGGCAGCTCCTACAATGAGCAGTTCTTC. It codes for CASSLGSSYNEQFF. Variable domain in full (rest from reference TRBV5-4 and TRBJ2-1): ETGVTQSPTHLIKTRGQQVTLRCSSQSGHNTVSWYQQALGQGPQFIFQYYREEENGRGNFPPRFSGLQFPNYSSELNVNALELDDSALYLCASSLGSSYNEQFFGPGTRLTVL.

The chain combines TRBV10-2 with TRBJ2-1, with 8 positions matching TRBD1. V gave up 7 bases and J gave up 9 bases; unmatched junction bases: 11. The CDR3 extends over 14 amino acids. Germline V lookup: CDR1 WSHSY, CDR2 SAAADI. The CDR3 protein is CASNRGFGEIEQFF. The CDR3 nucleotides read TGCGCCAGCAACAGGGGGTTCGGGGAGATTGAGCAGTTCTTC.

The chain couples TRBV7-9 to TRBJ2-5, with D hard to call. Trimming took off 1 base at V and 4 bases at J, with 4 bases between the two ends. The germline V gene has CDR1 SEHNR and CDR2 FQNEAQ (reference sequence). This CDR3 is 12 amino acids long. The CDR3: CASSLVPETQYF. The DNA of the CDR3 is TGTGCCAGCAGCTTAGTGCCAGAGACCCAGTACTTC.

The V gene is TRBV5-5, the J gene TRBJ2-3; TRBD2 matches 7 bases. CDR1 is SGHKS, CDR2 YYEKEE, per germline (reference sequence). The junction had 13 bases not matched to a gene; V was cut back by 4 bases and J by 5 bases. This CDR3 contains 16 residues. The CDR3 nucleotides read TGTGCCAGCAGCCCGCACGGGGGGAAAAGAAGAGATACGCAGTATTTT. It encodes CASSPHGGKRRDTQYF.

This chain uses TRBV7-2 with TRBJ2-7; 9 bases align to TRBD1. Germline V lookup: CDR1 SGHTA, CDR2 FQGNSA. The ends lost 2 bases at V and 3 bases at J; junction bases unmatched: 5. The CDR3 covers 15 residues. The CDR3 nucleotides read TGTGCCAGCAGCTTAATAGGGACAGGGATCTACGAGCAGTACTTC. This gives the protein CASSLIGTGIYEQYF.

This clone was detected only once. This chain connects TRBV11-3 to TRBJ1-1; D gene ambiguous. Germline V gene lookup returns CDR1 SGHNT and CDR2 YENEEA. V gave up 2 bases and J gave up 0 bases, with 7 bases separating them. This CDR3 is 14 amino acids long. CDR3 loop: CASSLIQLNTEAFF. CDR3 sequence (DNA): TGTGCCAGCAGCTTAATACAGCTGAACACTGAAGCTTTCTTT.

This rearrangement joins TRBV7-2 to TRBJ1-4; no clear D. From germline, CDR1 is SGHTA and CDR2 FQGNSA. This CDR3 is 12 amino acids long. Trimming removed 2 bases at V and 4 bases at J, with 2 bases between. The CDR3 nucleotides read TGTGCCAGCAGCTTATTTAATGAAAAACTGTTTTTT. This encodes CASSLFNEKLFF.

The V gene is TRBV5-1, the J gene TRBJ2-3; perhaps TRBD2 as D (6 bases). Trimming pared 4 bases from V and 0 bases from J, leaving 18 bases between. The germline V gene encodes CDR1 SGHRS and CDR2 YFSETQ. The CDR3 has 17 residues. CDR3 nucleotides: TGCGCCAGCAGCCGACCCTGGACTAAACCTAGCACAGATACGCAGTATTTT. This sequence encodes CASSRPWTKPSTDTQYF.

V is TRBV9 and J is TRBJ2-6, with 10 nucleotides matching TRBD1. Germline values: CDR1 SGDLS, CDR2 YYNGEE. The CDR3 has 22 amino acids. V shed 3 bases and J 1 base; nucleotides not matched to a gene: 19. The CDR3 loop reads CASSGVGTGVRYPPSGANVLTF. CDR3 DNA: TGTGCCAGCAGCGGGGTCGGGACAGGGGTCCGCTATCCACCTTCTGGGGCCAACGTCCTGACTTTC.

This chain connects TRBV28 to TRBJ2-7; D might be TRBD1 (6 bases). The V and J ends lost 10 bases and 7 bases respectively, with 17 bases between them. This CDR3 comprises 12 residues. Germline V gene lookup returns CDR1 MDHEN and CDR2 SYDVKM. The CDR3 spells CATRDTVREQYF. In nucleotides, the CDR3 is TGTGCCACCAGGGACACGGTCCGGGAGCAGTACTTC.

J is TRBJ2-1 and V is TRBV11-1; either TRBD1 or TRBD2 may fit D (5 bases each). CDR1 is SGHAT and CDR2 is FQDESV in the germline V gene (reference sequence). CDR3 length equals 15 residues. V lost 0 bases and J lost 4, with 10 bases in between. CDR3 sequence: CASSLAGDSYNEQFF. Written as DNA, the CDR3 is TGTGCCAGCAGCTTAGCGGGAGACAGTTACAATGAGCAGTTCTTC. Using reference TRBV11-1 and TRBJ2-1 for the parts outside the CDR3, the full variable domain is EAEVAQSPRYKITEKSQAVAFWCDPISGHATLYWYRQILGQGPELLVQFQDESVVDDSQLPKDRFSAERLKGVDSTLKIQPAELGDSAMYLCASSLAGDSYNEQFFGPGTRLTVL.

This clone was observed once. The rearrangement joins TRBV19 to TRBJ2-5; D is ambiguous. This CDR3 contains 13 residues. The V gene lost 6 bases and the J gene lost 4 bases, with 12 bases spanning the gap. CDR1 and CDR2 (germline): LNHDA, SQIVND (reference sequence). CDR3 protein: CASSRGNSETQYF. The CDR3, as DNA: TGTGCCAGTAGCCGTGGGAATTCAGAGACCCAGTACTTC.

The V and J genes are TRBV6-2 or TRBV6-3 and TRBJ2-7; the match to TRBD2 covers 7 bases. The V segment lost 7 bases and the J segment 3 bases; nucleotides outside the gene matches: 18. The CDR3 runs to 17 residues. The germline V gene has CDR1 MNHEY and CDR2 SVGEGT. Here the CDR3 reads CASTPHGGDSFYYEQYF. DNA of the CDR3: TGTGCCAGCACCCCCCATGGGGGGGACTCTTTCTACTACGAGCAGTACTTC.

The V call is TRBV10-3, the J call TRBJ1-2; 7 bases agree with TRBD1. J was trimmed by 7 bases and V by 8 bases; bases with no gene match: 10. This CDR3 is built from 13 residues. In germline, CDR1 is ENHRY, CDR2 SYGVKD. In DNA form, the CDR3 reads TGTGCCATCTCGGGAGGACAGGCGGGTGGCTACACCTTC. This gives the protein CAISGGQAGGYTF.

The chain combines TRBV29-1 with TRBJ2-1, with 7 bases fitting TRBD1. The CDR3 loop spans 14 amino acids. The junction had 10 bases not matched to a gene; V was cut back by 8 bases and J by 3 bases. Germline V CDR1 and CDR2: SQVTM, ANQGSEA. The DNA of the CDR3 is TGCAGCTCGAGGGGGCTAGCCCTCTACAATGAGCAGTTCTTC. Translation gives CSSRGLALYNEQFF.

CDR3 DNA sequence: TGTGCCAGCAGCTTAGAGGCCGGGAACTATGGCTACACCTTC. Encoded protein: CASSLEAGNYGYTF. The chain has TRBV13 and TRBJ1-2; the D is unclear. CDR1 is PRHDT, CDR2 FYEKMQ, per germline (reference sequence). The germline V and J ends were trimmed by 1 base and 2 bases, with 8 bases remaining between them. The CDR3 runs to 14 residues.

The chain links TRBV4-3 to TRBJ1-2, with D unresolved. V gave up 4 bases and J gave up 0 bases, with 6 bases separating them. In germline, CDR1 is LGHNA, CDR2 YSLEER. This CDR3 contains 13 residues. The CDR3 spells CASSLDANYGYTF. In nucleotides, the CDR3 is TGCGCCAGCAGCCTGGACGCTAACTATGGCTACACCTTC.

The chain has TRBV7-2 and TRBJ2-7; D perhaps matches TRBD1 (6 bases). The CDR3 runs to 14 residues. CDR1 and CDR2 (germline): SGHTA, FQGNSA. V was pared by 5 bases and J by 5 bases, with 16 bases between. The chain's CDR3 is CASSQNRGIHEQYF. DNA for the CDR3: TGTGCCAGCAGCCAGAATAGGGGGATCCACGAGCAGTACTTC.

The rearrangement uses TRBV28 and TRBJ2-7; 10 bases align to TRBD2. Germline-derived CDR1 and CDR2 are MDHEN and SYDVKM. The junction had 10 bases not matched to a gene; V was cut back by 6 bases and J by 2 bases. The CDR3 loop spans 16 amino acids. The CDR3 DNA sequence: TGTGCCAGCAGCCCTACGACTAGCGGGTATACCTACGAGCAGTACTTC. Protein sequence: CASSPTTSGYTYEQYF.

In its sample, this clone was seen a few times. V gene TRBV10-1 combines with J gene TRBJ1-5; 7 bases are a match to TRBD1. Germline loops: CDR1 WNHNN, CDR2 SYGVQD (reference sequence). This CDR3 region has 14 residues. The V gene end was trimmed by 8 bases and the J gene end by 6 bases; junction bases not matched to a gene: 10. The DNA of the CDR3 is TGCGCCAGCCTACAGGGGAAGTCGGGTCAGCCCCAGCATTTT. This gives the protein CASLQGKSGQPQHF.

This clone was seen a handful of times. The gene calls are TRBV6-2 or TRBV6-3 and TRBJ2-7, with D hard to call. CDR1 is MNHEY, CDR2 SVGEGT, per germline. This CDR3 contains 12 residues. Trimming removed 6 bases at V and 5 bases at J, with 11 bases between. The CDR3 nucleotides read TGTGCCAGCAGCCGGATAGGGAACGAGCAGTACTTC. It yields the protein CASSRIGNEQYF.

This clone was recorded a few times. The chain couples TRBV15 to TRBJ2-7; D may correspond to TRBD1 or TRBD2 (5 bases each). The length of the CDR3 is 17 residues. CDR1 LNHNV and CDR2 YYDKDF come from the germline V gene (reference sequence). V was shortened by 4 bases and J by 4 bases, with 23 bases between the two germline ends. CDR3 region: CATSTEGEGRVAYEQYF. CDR3 in DNA: TGTGCCACCAGCACGGAAGGCGAGGGCAGGGTGGCGTACGAGCAGTACTTC.

The V and J genes are TRBV3-1 (or the pseudogene TRBV3-2) and TRBJ1-5, with D perhaps matching TRBD1 (5 bases). Germline CDR1 reads LGHDT; CDR2 reads YNNKEL (reference sequence). V lost 0 bases and J 5 bases, leaving 11 bases between the germline ends. This CDR3 contains 15 residues. The CDR3 nucleotides read TGTGCCAGCAGCCAAGATGGGGCAGATCATCAGCCCCAGCATTTT. Protein product: CASSQDGADHQPQHF.

As for this clone: Other DNA sequences within the sample encode an identical CDR3. The V call is TRBV9, the J call TRBJ1-3; no clear D. CDR1 and CDR2 (germline): SGDLS, YYNGEE. The CDR3 is 11 amino acids. The V end lost 5 bases, the J end lost 1 base, and 1 base lay between the germline ends. This CDR3 reads CASSSGNTIYF. For the CDR3, the DNA is TGTGCCAGCAGTTCTGGAAACACCATATATTTT.

This clone appeared a single time. This chain joins TRBV28 and TRBJ2-1; 11 nucleotides agree with TRBD2. The CDR3 loop spans 15 amino acids. V shed 4 bases and J 4 bases; nucleotides not matched to a gene: 3. Germline CDR1 and CDR2: MDHEN and SYDVKM. The CDR3 DNA reads as TGTGCCAGCAGTTCGAGACTAGCGGGGTACAATGAGCAGTTCTTC. This gives the protein CASSSRLAGYNEQFF.

The chain is built from TRBV18 and TRBJ2-7; 7 nucleotides line up with TRBD1. The V gene end was trimmed by 4 bases and the J gene end by 7 bases; junction bases not matched to a gene: 10. The CDR3 length is 14 residues. Looked up from germline, CDR1 is KGHSH and CDR2 is LQKENI. CDR3 in amino acids: CASSRGDRDWEQYF. The DNA of the CDR3 is TGTGCCAGCTCACGTGGGGACAGAGATTGGGAGCAGTACTTC.

This sequence joins TRBV29-1 and TRBJ1-1; 11 bases are a match to TRBD1. This CDR3 is built from 15 residues. CDR1 is SQVTM, CDR2 ANQGSEA, per germline. After removal of 7 bases from V and 4 bases from J, the junction contained 11 bases not matched to a gene. CDR3 coding DNA: TGCAGCGGCGGGCCGAGGACAGGGGGCGTCACTGAAGCTTTCTTT. It codes for CSGGPRTGGVTEAFF.

V is TRBV11-3 and J is TRBJ2-1, with D tentatively TRBD1 or TRBD2 (5 bases each). The V and J ends lost 5 bases and 6 bases respectively, with 23 bases between them. In germline, CDR1 is SGHNT, CDR2 YENEEA. The CDR3 length is 17 residues. The CDR3 spells CASSGAEGAWIFNEQFF. As DNA, the CDR3 is TGTGCCAGCAGCGGGGCAGAGGGCGCTTGGATTTTCAATGAGCAGTTCTTC. Based on the CDR3 plus reference TRBV11-3 and TRBJ2-1, the full variable domain is EAGVVQSPRYKIIEKKQPVAFWCNPISGHNTLYWYLQNLGQGPELLIRYENEEAVDDSQLPKDRFSAERLKGVDSTLKIQPAELGDSAVYLCASSGAEGAWIFNEQFFGPGTRLTVL.